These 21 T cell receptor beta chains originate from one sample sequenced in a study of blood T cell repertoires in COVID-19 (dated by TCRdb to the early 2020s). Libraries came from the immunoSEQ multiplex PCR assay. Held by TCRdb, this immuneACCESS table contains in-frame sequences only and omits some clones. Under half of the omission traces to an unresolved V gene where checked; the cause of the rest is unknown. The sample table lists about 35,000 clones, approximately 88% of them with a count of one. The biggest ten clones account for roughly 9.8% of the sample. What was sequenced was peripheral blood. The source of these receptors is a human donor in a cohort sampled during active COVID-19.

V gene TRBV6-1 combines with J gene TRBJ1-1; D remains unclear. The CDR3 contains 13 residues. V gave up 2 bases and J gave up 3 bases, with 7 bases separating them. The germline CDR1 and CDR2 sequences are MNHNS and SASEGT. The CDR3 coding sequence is TGTGCCAGCAGTGAACAAGAGGACACTGAAGCTTTCTTT. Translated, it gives CASSEQEDTEAFF.

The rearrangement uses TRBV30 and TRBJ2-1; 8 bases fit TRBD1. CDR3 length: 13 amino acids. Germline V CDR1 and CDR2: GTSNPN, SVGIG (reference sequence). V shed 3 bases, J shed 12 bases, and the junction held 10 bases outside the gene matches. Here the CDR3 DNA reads TGTGCCTGGAGCTTAACCGGACAGGGAGGGCAGTTCTTC. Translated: CAWSLTGQGGQFF.

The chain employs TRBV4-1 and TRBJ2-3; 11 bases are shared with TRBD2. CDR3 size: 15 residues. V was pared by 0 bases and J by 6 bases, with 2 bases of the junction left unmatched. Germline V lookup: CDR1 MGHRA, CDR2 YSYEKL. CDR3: CASSQDGTSGDTQYF. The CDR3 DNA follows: TGCGCCAGCAGCCAAGATGGGACTAGCGGCGATACGCAGTATTTT.

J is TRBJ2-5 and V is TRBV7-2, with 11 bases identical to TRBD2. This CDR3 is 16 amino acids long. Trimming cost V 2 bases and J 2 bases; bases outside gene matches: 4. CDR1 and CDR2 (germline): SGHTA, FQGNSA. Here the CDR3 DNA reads TGTGCCAGCAGCTTATCGCTAGCGGGAGGACAAGAGACCCAGTACTTC. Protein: CASSLSLAGGQETQYF. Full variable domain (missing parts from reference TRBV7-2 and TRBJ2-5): GAGVSQSPSNKVTEKGKDVELRCDPISGHTALYWYRQSLGQGLEFLIYFQGNSAPDKSGLPSDRFSAERTGGSVSTLTIQRTQQEDSAVYLCASSLSLAGGQETQYFGPGTRLLVL.

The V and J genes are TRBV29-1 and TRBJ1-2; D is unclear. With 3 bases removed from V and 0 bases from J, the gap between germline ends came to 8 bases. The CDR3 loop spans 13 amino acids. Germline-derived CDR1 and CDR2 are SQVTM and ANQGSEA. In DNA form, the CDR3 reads TGCAGCGTTGATGGGCTGGCTAACTATGGCTACACCTTC. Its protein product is CSVDGLANYGYTF.

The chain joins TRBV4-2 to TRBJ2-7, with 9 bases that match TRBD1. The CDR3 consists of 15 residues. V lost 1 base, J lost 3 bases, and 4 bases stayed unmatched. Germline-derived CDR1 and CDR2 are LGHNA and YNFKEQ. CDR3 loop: CASSQVPGQGYEQYF. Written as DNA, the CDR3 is TGTGCCAGCAGCCAAGTCCCGGGACAGGGCTACGAGCAGTACTTC.

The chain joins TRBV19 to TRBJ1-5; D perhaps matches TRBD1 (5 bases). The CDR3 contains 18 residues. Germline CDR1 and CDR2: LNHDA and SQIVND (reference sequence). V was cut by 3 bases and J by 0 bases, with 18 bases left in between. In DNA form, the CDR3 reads TGTGCCAGTAGTATTCCCCAGGGTCGTAAAGATAGCAATCAGCCCCAGCATTTT. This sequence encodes CASSIPQGRKDSNQPQHF.

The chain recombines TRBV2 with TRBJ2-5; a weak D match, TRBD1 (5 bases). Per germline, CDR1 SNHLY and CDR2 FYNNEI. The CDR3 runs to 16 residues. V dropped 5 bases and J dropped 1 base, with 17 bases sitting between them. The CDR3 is CASSPSRVYRQETQYF. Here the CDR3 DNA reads TGTGCCAGCAGTCCTTCCAGGGTGTACCGCCAAGAGACCCAGTACTTC.

CDR3 residues: CASSKSQGNTEAFF. CDR3 DNA: TGTGCCAGCAGCAAGTCACAGGGGAACACTGAAGCTTTCTTT. This sequence joins TRBV21-1 and TRBJ1-1; the table's TRBD1 call for D was not verified on the DNA. TRBV21-1 is given as a pseudogene. This CDR3 is built from 14 residues.

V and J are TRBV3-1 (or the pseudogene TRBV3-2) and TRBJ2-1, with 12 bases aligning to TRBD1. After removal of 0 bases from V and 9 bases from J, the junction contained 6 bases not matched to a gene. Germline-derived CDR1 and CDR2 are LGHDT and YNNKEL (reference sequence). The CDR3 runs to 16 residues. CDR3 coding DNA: TGTGCCAGCAGCCAAGATTTGGGACAGGGGGCAGGTGAGCAGTTCTTC. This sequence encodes CASSQDLGQGAGEQFF.

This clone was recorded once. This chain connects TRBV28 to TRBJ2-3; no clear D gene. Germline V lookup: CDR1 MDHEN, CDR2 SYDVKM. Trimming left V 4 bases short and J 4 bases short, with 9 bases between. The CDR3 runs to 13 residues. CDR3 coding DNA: TGTGCCAGCAGTTGGCGGAGAGCAGATACGCAGTATTTT. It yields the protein CASSWRRADTQYF.

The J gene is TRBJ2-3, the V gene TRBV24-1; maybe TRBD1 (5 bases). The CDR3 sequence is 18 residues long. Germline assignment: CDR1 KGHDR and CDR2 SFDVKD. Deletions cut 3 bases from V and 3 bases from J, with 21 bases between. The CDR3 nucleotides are TGTGCCACCAGTGATATGACCCTGGTGGAACAGGCTACAGATACGCAGTATTTT. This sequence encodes CATSDMTLVEQATDTQYF.

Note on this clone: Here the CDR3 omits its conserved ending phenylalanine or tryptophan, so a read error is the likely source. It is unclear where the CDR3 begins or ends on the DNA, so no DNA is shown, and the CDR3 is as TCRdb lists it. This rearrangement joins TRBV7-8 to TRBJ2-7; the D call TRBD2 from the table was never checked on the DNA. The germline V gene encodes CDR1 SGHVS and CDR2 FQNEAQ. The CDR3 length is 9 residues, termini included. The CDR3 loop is CASSLSTRL.

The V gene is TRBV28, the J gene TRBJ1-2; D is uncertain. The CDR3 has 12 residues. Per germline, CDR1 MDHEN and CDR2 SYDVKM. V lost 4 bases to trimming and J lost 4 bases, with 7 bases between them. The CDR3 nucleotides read TGTGCCAGCAGTTCTCGGTTCTATGGCTACACCTTC. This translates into CASSSRFYGYTF.

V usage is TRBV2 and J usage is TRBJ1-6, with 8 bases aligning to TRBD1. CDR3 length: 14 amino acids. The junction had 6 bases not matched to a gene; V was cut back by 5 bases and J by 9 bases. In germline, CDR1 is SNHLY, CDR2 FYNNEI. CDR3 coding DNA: TGTGCCAGCAGTCGACAGGGGCTTGTTTCACCCCTCCACTTT. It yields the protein CASSRQGLVSPLHF. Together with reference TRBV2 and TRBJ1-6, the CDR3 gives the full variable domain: EPEVTQTPSHQVTQMGQEVILRCVPISNHLYFYWYRQILGQKVEFLVSFYNNEISEKSEIFDDQFSVERPDGSNFTLKIRSTKLEDSAMYFCASSRQGLVSPLHFGNGTRLTVT.

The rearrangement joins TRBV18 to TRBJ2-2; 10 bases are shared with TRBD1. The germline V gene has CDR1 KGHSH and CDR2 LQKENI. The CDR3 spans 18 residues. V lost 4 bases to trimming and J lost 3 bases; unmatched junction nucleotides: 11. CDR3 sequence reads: CASSRIRAGTGDTGELFF. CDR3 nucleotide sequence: TGTGCCAGCTCACGCATTCGTGCCGGGACAGGGGACACCGGGGAGCTGTTTTTT.

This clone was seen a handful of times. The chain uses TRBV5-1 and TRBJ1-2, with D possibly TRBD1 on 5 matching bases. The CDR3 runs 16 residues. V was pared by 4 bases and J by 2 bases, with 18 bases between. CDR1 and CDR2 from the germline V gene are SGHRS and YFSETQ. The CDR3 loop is CASSPEGSRANYGYTF. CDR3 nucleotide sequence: TGCGCCAGCAGCCCGGAGGGGTCGAGAGCAAACTATGGCTACACCTTC.

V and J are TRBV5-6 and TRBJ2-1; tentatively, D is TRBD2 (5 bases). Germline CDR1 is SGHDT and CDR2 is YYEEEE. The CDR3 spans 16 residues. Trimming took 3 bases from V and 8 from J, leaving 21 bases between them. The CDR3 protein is CASSSSEGRSVHEQFF. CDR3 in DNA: TGTGCCAGCAGCTCCAGCGAGGGTCGGTCGGTCCATGAGCAGTTCTTC.

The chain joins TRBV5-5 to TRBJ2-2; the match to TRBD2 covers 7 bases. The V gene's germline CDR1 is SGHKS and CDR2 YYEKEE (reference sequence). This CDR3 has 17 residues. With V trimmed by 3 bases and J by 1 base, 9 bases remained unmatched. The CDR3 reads CASSSLSGARNTGELFF. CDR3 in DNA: TGTGCCAGCAGCTCCTTAAGCGGGGCCCGGAACACCGGGGAGCTGTTTTTT.

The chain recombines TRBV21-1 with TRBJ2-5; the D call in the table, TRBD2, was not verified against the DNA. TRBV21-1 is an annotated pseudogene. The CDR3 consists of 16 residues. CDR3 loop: CASSKAHWRDQETQYF. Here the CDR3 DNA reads TGTGCCAGCAGCAAAGCCCACTGGAGAGACCAAGAGACCCAGTACTTC.

The CDR3 loop is CASTPGLAGVRAGELFF. The CDR3 DNA sequence: TGTGCCAGTACCCCGGGACTAGCGGGAGTTCGCGCCGGGGAGCTGTTTTTT. The V gene is TRBV19, the J gene TRBJ2-2; 14 bases line up with TRBD2. Germline values: CDR1 LNHDA, CDR2 SQIVND (reference sequence). This CDR3 region has 17 residues. Unmatched junction bases numbered 10, after V lost 7 bases and J lost 6 bases.